What follows describes a single T cell receptor (beta chain). The sample comes from a study of blood T cell repertoires in COVID-19. About the study: Samples of COVID-19 (acute and convalescent) were obtained from the United States, Italy and Spain. Sample material is recorded as cDNA or gDNA derived from T cells, B-cell-depleted T cells, or PBMCs.

Original methodology: From reference gene primer amplification, estimates of nucleated cell counts were derived. Measured with immunoSEQ multiplex PCR; TCRdb has only the in-frame clones, and not every one. V, J and clone size were drawn from that table, and D and trimming were deduced from the DNA. The table has about 59,000 clones, over 70% seen once. Germline V gene sequence: CDR1 SGHNT, CDR2 YYREEE (reference sequence). CDR3 length: 17 amino acids. With 0 bases removed from V and 0 bases from J, the gap between germline ends came to 10 bases. The chain combines TRBV5-4 with TRBJ2-6, with D possibly matching TRBD2 (6 bases). Sequencing input: peripheral blood. This TCR was sampled from a woman between 65 and 79 years old with acute or convalescent COVID-19. As DNA, the CDR3 is TGTGCCAGCAGCTTGGCGGGAGACTACTCTGGGGCCAACGTCCTGACTTTC. Encoded protein: CASSLAGDYSGANVLTF.